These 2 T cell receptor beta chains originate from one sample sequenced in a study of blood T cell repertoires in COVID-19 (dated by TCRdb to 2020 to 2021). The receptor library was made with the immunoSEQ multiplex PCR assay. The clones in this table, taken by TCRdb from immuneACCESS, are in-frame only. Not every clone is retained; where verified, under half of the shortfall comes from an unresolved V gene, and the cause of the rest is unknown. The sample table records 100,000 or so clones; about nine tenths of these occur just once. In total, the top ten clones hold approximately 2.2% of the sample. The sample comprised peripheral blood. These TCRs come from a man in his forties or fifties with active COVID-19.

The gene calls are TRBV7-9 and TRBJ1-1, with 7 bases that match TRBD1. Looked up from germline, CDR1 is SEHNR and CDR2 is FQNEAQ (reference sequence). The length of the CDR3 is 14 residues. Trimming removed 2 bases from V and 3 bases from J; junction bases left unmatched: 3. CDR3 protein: CASSLRQGDTEAFF. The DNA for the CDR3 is TGTGCCAGCAGCTTAAGACAGGGAGACACTGAAGCTTTCTTT.

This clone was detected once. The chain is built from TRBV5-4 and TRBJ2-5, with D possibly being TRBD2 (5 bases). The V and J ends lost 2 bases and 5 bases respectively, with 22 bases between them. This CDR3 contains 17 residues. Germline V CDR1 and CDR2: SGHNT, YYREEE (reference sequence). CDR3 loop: CASSLFGITPGFETQYF. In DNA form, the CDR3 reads TGTGCCAGCAGCTTATTCGGGATAACGCCGGGGTTTGAGACCCAGTACTTC.